The 20 T cell receptor beta chains below all came from one sample that was sequenced in a study of CD8+ T cells in alopecia areata. This sample's treatment: oral pan-JAK inhibitor, 5-10 mg twice daily. It was cDNA, reverse transcribed from extracted RNA, that served as the sequencing template. Produced via immunoSEQ multiplex PCR; TCRdb's table is partial and in-frame only. The sample has approximately 190,000 clones, about three fifths seen once. The sequencing used CD4+ T cells sorted from blood, collected at week 24, from a patient treated with tofacitinib. The receptor source for this set is a human donor with alopecia areata.

V usage is TRBV10-3 and J usage is TRBJ1-2; the match to TRBD1 covers 7 bases. The CDR3 spans 14 residues. V lost 5 bases to trimming and J lost 8 bases; unmatched junction nucleotides: 11. CDR1 ENHRY and CDR2 SYGVKD come from the germline V gene. CDR3 sequence: CAISYDRDPSGYTF. Here the CDR3 DNA reads TGTGCCATCAGTTATGACAGGGACCCCAGCGGCTACACCTTC.

The rearrangement uses TRBV5-1 and TRBJ2-2, with D unresolved. The germline CDR1 and CDR2 sequences are SGHRS and YFSETQ. V lost 2 bases to trimming and J lost 0 bases, with 8 bases between them. This CDR3 region has 15 residues. CDR3 coding DNA: TGCGCCAGCAGCTTTGATGATCCGAACACCGGGGAGCTGTTTTTT. It yields the protein CASSFDDPNTGELFF.

This clone has only a few counts. The chain carries TRBV9 and TRBJ2-3; 7 bases are a match to TRBD1. Trimming at V came to 4 bases and at J to 0 bases, leaving 8 bases not matched to a gene. Germline V gene lookup returns CDR1 SGDLS and CDR2 YYNGEE. CDR3 length: 16 residues. CDR3 residues: CASSIQWDSSTDTQYF. The DNA for the CDR3 is TGTGCCAGCAGCATACAGTGGGACAGTAGCACAGATACGCAGTATTTT.

The chain is built from TRBV29-1 and TRBJ1-4; no clear D gene. Looked up from germline, CDR1 is SQVTM and CDR2 is ANQGSEA. The CDR3 covers 14 residues. Trimming left V 7 bases short and J 5 bases short, with 17 bases between. CDR3 sequence reads: CSAKNLTRNEKLFF. In nucleotides, the CDR3 is TGCAGCGCAAAGAACCTAACCCGGAATGAAAAACTGTTTTTT.

V and J are TRBV11-1 and TRBJ2-7; D unresolved. CDR1 is SGHAT, CDR2 FQDESV, per germline (reference sequence). Trimming removed 0 bases from V and 4 bases from J, with 4 bases in between. This CDR3 contains 12 residues. The CDR3 DNA reads as TGTGCCAGCAGCTTAGCAGCGTACGAGCAGTACTTC. Amino acids: CASSLAAYEQYF.

V is TRBV4-1 and J is TRBJ2-5, with D possibly matching TRBD1 (5 bases). Germline loops: CDR1 MGHRA, CDR2 YSYEKL. Trimming left V 3 bases short and J 6 bases short, with 14 bases between. The CDR3 loop spans 14 amino acids. In nucleotides, the CDR3 is TGCGCCAGCAGCCATCCCGAGGCAGGGCAGACCCAGTACTTC. Translation: CASSHPEAGQTQYF.

V gene TRBV5-6 combines with J gene TRBJ1-6, with D tentatively TRBD1 (6 bases). V was pared by 1 base and J by 10 bases, with 12 bases between. The germline V gene has CDR1 SGHDT and CDR2 YYEEEE. CDR3 size: 14 residues. CDR3 loop: CASSLRDRNSPLHF. In DNA, the CDR3 is TGTGCCAGCAGCTTGAGAGACAGGAACTCACCCCTCCACTTT.

The chain links TRBV5-4 to TRBJ2-7; 8 bases are a match to TRBD2. Germline assignment: CDR1 SGHNT and CDR2 YYREEE (reference sequence). This CDR3 has 16 residues. V shed 4 bases and J 6 bases; nucleotides not matched to a gene: 15. CDR3 nucleotide sequence: TGTGCCAGCAGCCCACCCCCGGGAGGGCCCGAGAGCGAGCAGTACTTC. As protein: CASSPPPGGPESEQYF.

This clone was seen just once. The chain is built from TRBV5-1 and TRBJ2-7; tentative D call: TRBD2 (5 bases). Germline-derived CDR1 and CDR2 are SGHRS and YFSETQ. CDR3 length: 13 residues. The ends were cut back, 1 base at V and 5 bases at J, with 10 bases in the middle. CDR3 DNA: TGCGCCAGCAGCTTGAGAGGGAGCGACGAGCAGTACTTC. This encodes CASSLRGSDEQYF.

This sequence joins TRBV5-1 and TRBJ1-2; the match to TRBD1 covers 8 bases. Germline loops: CDR1 SGHRS, CDR2 YFSETQ. The junction had 3 bases not matched to a gene; V was cut back by 2 bases and J by 3 bases. This CDR3 has 14 residues. In nucleotides, the CDR3 is TGCGCCAGCAGCTTCAAGGGACAGGACTATGGCTACACCTTC. Amino acid sequence: CASSFKGQDYGYTF.

The chain is built from TRBV2 and TRBJ2-5; TRBD2 agrees at 10 bases. The trim removed 5 bases at V and 5 bases at J, leaving 5 bases unmatched. The CDR3 is 14 residues long. The germline V gene has CDR1 SNHLY and CDR2 FYNNEI. CDR3 nucleotide sequence: TGTGCCAGCAGTTTTAGCGGGGGGCGGGAGACCCAGTACTTC. It specifies CASSFSGGRETQYF.

The chain uses TRBV2 and TRBJ2-3; D unresolved. V was trimmed by 6 bases and J by 5 bases, leaving 6 bases between them. The CDR3 totals 11 residues. Per germline, CDR1 SNHLY and CDR2 FYNNEI. The CDR3 region is CASRIGDTQYF. CDR3 in DNA: TGTGCCAGCAGGATAGGAGATACGCAGTATTTT.

This clone was seen repeatedly, ten times or more. The chain joins TRBV5-1 to TRBJ2-3; D may match TRBD1 or TRBD2 (5 bases each). The CDR3 has 14 amino acids. The ends were cut back, 4 bases at V and 5 bases at J, with 14 bases in the middle. Per germline, CDR1 SGHRS and CDR2 YFSETQ. CDR3 loop: CASSGTGAGDTQYF. CDR3 sequence (DNA): TGCGCCAGCAGCGGGACCGGGGCGGGAGATACGCAGTATTTT.

This clone was observed a few times. The V call is TRBV7-8, the J call TRBJ1-2; D is uncertain. V shed 5 bases and J shed 4 bases, with 17 bases lying between them. This CDR3 region has 15 residues. CDR1 and CDR2 from the germline V gene are SGHVS and FQNEAQ. The CDR3 spells CASSPTETAFYGYTF. As DNA, the CDR3 is TGTGCCAGCAGCCCGACGGAAACAGCGTTCTATGGCTACACCTTC.

This clone was recorded a few times. V usage is TRBV29-1 and J usage is TRBJ1-5; D possibly corresponds to TRBD1 (5 bases). Germline V gives CDR1 SQVTM, CDR2 ANQGSEA. The CDR3 runs to 13 residues. V shed 8 bases and J shed 5 bases, with 16 bases lying between them. The DNA for the CDR3 is TGCAGCTCCTTTCAGGGAGAGGATCAGCCCCAGCATTTT. Amino acids: CSSFQGEDQPQHF.

The chain carries TRBV30 and TRBJ2-2; D is perhaps TRBD1 or TRBD2 (6 bases each). V was cut by 5 bases and J by 12 bases, with 22 bases left in between. This CDR3 has 14 amino acids. CDR1 GTSNPN and CDR2 SVGIG come from the germline V gene (reference sequence). The CDR3 reads CAWGGRGPYQKLFF. The CDR3 nucleotides read TGTGCCTGGGGGGGCCGGGGGCCCTACCAAAAGCTGTTTTTT.

The J gene is TRBJ1-6, the V gene TRBV5-1; a weak D match, TRBD1 (6 bases). Trimming removed 0 bases from V and 8 bases from J, with 15 bases in between. Germline CDR1 is SGHRS and CDR2 is YFSETQ. The CDR3 length is 16 residues. CDR3 nucleotides: TGCGCCAGCAGCTTGGCCGGAAGGGCAGGGGATTCACCCCTCCACTTT. Translated: CASSLAGRAGDSPLHF.

This clone appeared a few times. The chain has TRBV19 and TRBJ2-1, with D tentatively TRBD1 (5 bases). Deletions cut 3 bases from V and 5 bases from J, with 17 bases between. In germline, CDR1 is LNHDA, CDR2 SQIVND (reference sequence). The CDR3 runs to 16 residues. This CDR3 is CASSINAGQSNNEQFF. The CDR3 DNA reads as TGTGCCAGTAGTATCAATGCAGGGCAATCGAACAATGAGCAGTTCTTC.

The chain combines TRBV4-1 with TRBJ2-3, with 16 bases matching TRBD2. With 2 bases clipped from V and 5 bases from J, the junction kept 7 bases outside the gene matches. The length of the CDR3 is 18 residues. The germline V gene encodes CDR1 MGHRA and CDR2 YSYEKL. The CDR3 coding sequence is TGCGCCAGCAGCCAATCCGGGACTAGCGGGGGGGCAGGAGATACGCAGTATTTT. Encoded protein: CASSQSGTSGGAGDTQYF.

This rearrangement joins TRBV5-1 to TRBJ1-6, with TRBD1 matching 7 bases. Losses at the gene ends were 5 bases for V and 5 bases for J; bases not matched to a gene: 1. The V gene's germline CDR1 is SGHRS and CDR2 YFSETQ. CDR3 length: 13 amino acids. The CDR3 spells CASRGQDNSPLHF. DNA for the CDR3: TGCGCCAGCAGAGGACAGGATAATTCACCCCTCCACTTT. Based on the CDR3 plus reference TRBV5-1 and TRBJ1-6, the full variable domain is KAGVTQTPRYLIKTRGQQVTLSCSPISGHRSVSWYQQTPGQGLQFLFEYFSETQRNKGNFPGRFSGRQFSNSRSEMNVSTLELGDSALYLCASRGQDNSPLHFGNGTRLTVT.